The subject of this entry is one T cell receptor beta chain. The data stem from a study of cytotoxic CD8 clonotypes in ibrutinib-treated CLL. TCRdb's copy holds only in-frame clones and misses some; the assay was immunoSEQ multiplex PCR. The profile shows about 44,000 clones, roughly 76% of them singletons. The sequence was obtained from a human donor with chronic lymphocytic leukemia. Specimen: PBMCs, collected after 12 months of ibrutinib treatment.

This chain's CDR3 is CSGIGTLIYNEQFF. In DNA form, the CDR3 reads TGCAGCGGAATCGGGACTCTAATTTACAATGAGCAGTTCTTC. The genes are TRBV29-1 and TRBJ2-1, with D maybe TRBD2 (6 bases). CDR1 is SQVTM, CDR2 ANQGSEA, per germline. This CDR3 contains 14 residues. With 7 bases removed from V and 4 bases from J, the gap between germline ends came to 17 bases.